This TCR beta chain comes out of a study of shared clonotypes between healthy human individuals. Naive CD8 cells lacked CD45RO, underwent positive selection for CCR7 and left out terminally differentiated effector memory CD45RA+ cells. The method was immunoSEQ multiplex PCR; TCRdb's version includes in-frame clones alone and lacks a portion of them. The repertoire has 1.5 million to 2.5 million clones, about 95% of them found once; the top ten carry more than 0.95%. The CDR3 has 14 residues. CDR1 is MNHEY, CDR2 SVGAGI, per germline. Deletions cut 3 bases from V and 1 base from J, with 10 bases between.

The sample comprised naive CD8+ T cells sorted from blood. The TCR was taken from a man aged 18 to 30 in good health. The V and J genes are TRBV6-5 and TRBJ2-7; D is uncertain. As DNA, the CDR3 is TGTGCCAGCAGTTATGCGTTGACTTCCTACGAGCAGTACTTC. Translation gives CASSYALTSYEQYF.